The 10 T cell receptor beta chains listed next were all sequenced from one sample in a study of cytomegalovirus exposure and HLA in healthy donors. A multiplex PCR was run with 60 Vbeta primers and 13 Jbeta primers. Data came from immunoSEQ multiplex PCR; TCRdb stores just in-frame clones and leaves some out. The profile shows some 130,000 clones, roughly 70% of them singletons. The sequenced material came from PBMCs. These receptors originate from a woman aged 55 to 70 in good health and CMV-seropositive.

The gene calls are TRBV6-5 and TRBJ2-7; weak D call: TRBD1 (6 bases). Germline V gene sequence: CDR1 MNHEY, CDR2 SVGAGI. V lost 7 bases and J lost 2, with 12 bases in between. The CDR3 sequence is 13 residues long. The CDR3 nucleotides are TGTGCCAGCACCCGGGACACGACCTACGAGCAGTACTTC. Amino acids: CASTRDTTYEQYF.

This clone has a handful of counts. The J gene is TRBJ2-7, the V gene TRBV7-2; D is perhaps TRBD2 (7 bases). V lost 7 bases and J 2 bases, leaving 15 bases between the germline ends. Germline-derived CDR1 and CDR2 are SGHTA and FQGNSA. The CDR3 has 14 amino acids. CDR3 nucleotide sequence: TGTGCCAGCACCCAGGGAGGGGGGCCCTACGAGCAGTACTTC. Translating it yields CASTQGGGPYEQYF.

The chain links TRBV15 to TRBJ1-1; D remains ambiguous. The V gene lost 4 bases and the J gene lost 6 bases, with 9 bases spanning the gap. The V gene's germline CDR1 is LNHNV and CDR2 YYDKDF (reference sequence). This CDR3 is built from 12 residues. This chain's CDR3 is CATSIPPAEAFF. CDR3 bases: TGTGCCACCAGCATCCCCCCAGCTGAAGCTTTCTTT.

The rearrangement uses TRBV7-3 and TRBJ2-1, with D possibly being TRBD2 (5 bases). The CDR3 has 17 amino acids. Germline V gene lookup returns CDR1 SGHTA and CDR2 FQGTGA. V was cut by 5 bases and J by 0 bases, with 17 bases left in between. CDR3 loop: CASSLEGNPNSYNEQFF. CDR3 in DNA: TGTGCCAGCAGCCTAGAGGGTAACCCAAACTCCTACAATGAGCAGTTCTTC.

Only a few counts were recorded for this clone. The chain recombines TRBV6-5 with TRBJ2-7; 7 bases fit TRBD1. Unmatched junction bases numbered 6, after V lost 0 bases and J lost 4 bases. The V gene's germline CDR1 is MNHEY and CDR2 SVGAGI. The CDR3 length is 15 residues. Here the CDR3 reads CASSYSGTADYEQYF. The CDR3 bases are TGTGCCAGCAGTTACTCCGGGACAGCGGATTACGAGCAGTACTTC.

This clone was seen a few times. CDR3 region: CASSQDPQGNTEAFF. The CDR3 DNA is TGCGCCAGCAGCCAAGATCCCCAGGGGAACACTGAAGCTTTCTTT. V and J are TRBV4-1 and TRBJ1-1; TRBD1 is a possible D gene (5 bases). Trimming removed 0 bases from V and 1 base from J, with 9 bases in between. Germline CDR1 reads MGHRA; CDR2 reads YSYEKL. CDR3 length: 15 amino acids.

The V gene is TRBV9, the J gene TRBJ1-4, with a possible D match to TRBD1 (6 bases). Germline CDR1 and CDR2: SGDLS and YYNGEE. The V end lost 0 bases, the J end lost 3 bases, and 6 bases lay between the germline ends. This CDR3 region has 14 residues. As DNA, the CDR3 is TGTGCCAGCAGCGTAGAGGGGGCTAATGAAAAACTGTTTTTT. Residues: CASSVEGANEKLFF.

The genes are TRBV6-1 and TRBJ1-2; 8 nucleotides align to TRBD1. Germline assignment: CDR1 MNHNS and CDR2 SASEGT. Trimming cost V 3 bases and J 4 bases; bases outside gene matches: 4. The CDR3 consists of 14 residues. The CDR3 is CASSEVDRVYGYTF. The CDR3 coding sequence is TGTGCCAGCAGTGAGGTGGACAGGGTCTATGGCTACACCTTC.

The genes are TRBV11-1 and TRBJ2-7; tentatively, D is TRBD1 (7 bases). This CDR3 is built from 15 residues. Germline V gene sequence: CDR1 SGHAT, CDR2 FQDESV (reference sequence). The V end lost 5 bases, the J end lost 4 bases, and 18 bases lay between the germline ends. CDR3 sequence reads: CASSPAGGLGYEQYF. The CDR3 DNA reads TGTGCCAGCAGCCCAGCAGGGGGGCTGGGTTACGAGCAGTACTTC.

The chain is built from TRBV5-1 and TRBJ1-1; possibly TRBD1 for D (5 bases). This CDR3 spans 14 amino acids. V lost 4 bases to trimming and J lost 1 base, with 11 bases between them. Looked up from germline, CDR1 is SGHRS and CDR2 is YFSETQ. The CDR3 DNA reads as TGCGCCAGCAGCATGGACGGGGGGAACACTGAAGCTTTCTTT. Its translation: CASSMDGGNTEAFF.